This entry describes one T cell receptor (beta chain). Its target is not known. The sample comes from a study of OX40 agonist ivuxolimab in advanced cancers. At the level of the study: Ivuxolimab is a fully human IgG2 antibody that activates OX40 (CD134). Each patient was given ivuxolimab into a vein every 2 weeks, at 0.01 to 10 mg/kg. General observations from the study: At doses 0.1 to 3.0 mg/kg, CD4+ and CD8+ clones expanded. More expanded clones were seen, on average, in CD8+ T cells than in CD4+.

Trimming took off 2 bases at V and 4 bases at J, with 1 base between the two ends. The CDR3 spans 11 residues. Looked up from germline, CDR1 is SGHRS and CDR2 is YFSETQ. Data came from immunoSEQ multiplex PCR; TCRdb stores just in-frame clones and leaves some out. The sample comprises 95,000 to 100,000 clones, roughly four fifths of which are singletons, and almost 1.5% rests with the top ten. The sample consisted of CD4+ or CD8+ T cells sorted from blood, taken in a trial of the OX40 agonist ivuxolimab. The sequence came from an adult with an advanced solid tumor such as melanoma, head and neck, liver or kidney cancer. The chain combines TRBV5-1 with TRBJ1-3; no definite D call. The chain's CDR3 is CASSFGNTIYF. Here the CDR3 DNA reads TGCGCCAGCAGCTTCGGAAACACCATATATTTT.